These 6 T cell receptor beta chains were sequenced from one sample in a study of OX40 agonist ivuxolimab in advanced cancers. Libraries were prepared by immunoSEQ multiplex PCR; TCRdb keeps only in-frame clonotypes and omits some of them. The top ten clones hold less than 0.6% of a sample with around 82,000 clones, 88% of them seen once. The starting material was CD4+ or CD8+ T cells sorted from blood, obtained in a trial of the OX40 agonist ivuxolimab. These receptors came from an adult with an advanced solid tumor such as melanoma, head and neck, liver or kidney cancer.

V gene TRBV30 combines with J gene TRBJ1-1; a weak D match, TRBD1 (5 bases). The germline CDR1 and CDR2 sequences are GTSNPN and SVGIG (reference sequence). Trimming left V 0 bases short and J 4 bases short, with 18 bases between. The CDR3 has 16 amino acids. The CDR3 is CAWSVVPRGTSTEAFF. As DNA, the CDR3 is TGTGCCTGGAGTGTAGTCCCAAGGGGTACGAGCACTGAAGCTTTCTTT.

This clone was observed once. At one boundary the junction diverges from the germline segment, which might be a read error. V and J are TRBV7-2 and TRBJ2-7, with 7 bases that match TRBD1. Germline CDR1 and CDR2: SGHTA and FQGNSA. The CDR3 is 14 residues long. The CDR3 region has the DNA TGTGCCAGCAGCTTACGACAGGGCTCCCACGAGCAGTACTTC. Residues: CASSLRQGSHEQYF.

The chain combines TRBV10-3 with TRBJ2-7; tentative D call: TRBD2 (6 bases). This CDR3 region has 15 residues. Looked up from germline, CDR1 is ENHRY and CDR2 is SYGVKD. V was clipped by 4 bases and J by 3 bases, with 16 bases between them. CDR3 DNA: TGTGCCATCAGTGCCTCTAGTGGGGGGAACTACGAGCAGTACTTC. Its protein product is CAISASSGGNYEQYF.

This clone was counted a single time. The chain combines TRBV5-5 with TRBJ2-1, with 8 bases fitting TRBD1. This CDR3 has 14 amino acids. Germline values: CDR1 SGHKS, CDR2 YYEKEE (reference sequence). V shed 3 bases, J shed 5 bases, and the junction held 4 bases outside the gene matches. For the CDR3, the DNA is TGTGCCAGCAGCTATCGGACAGGGAACAATGAGCAGTTCTTC. It yields the protein CASSYRTGNNEQFF.

Points on this clone: No conserved phenylalanine or tryptophan ends this CDR3, so it is likely a read error. The rearrangement uses TRBV5-5 and TRBJ1-6; no clear D. Trimming took off 1 base at V and 5 bases at J, with 13 bases between the two ends. CDR3 size: 16 residues. Germline values: CDR1 SGHKS, CDR2 YYEKEE (reference sequence). For the CDR3, the DNA is TGTGCCAGCAGCTTGAAGTGGGCCTATGATAATTCACCCCTCCACCTT. This gives the protein CASSLKWAYDNSPLHL.

CDR3 residues: CASSRGGNGPYEQYF. The CDR3 DNA is TGTGCCAGCAGTCGAGGTGGGAACGGCCCCTACGAGCAGTACTTC. This chain uses TRBV28 with TRBJ2-7, with no clear D. Germline CDR1 and CDR2: MDHEN and SYDVKM. The length of the CDR3 is 15 residues. Trimming took off 5 bases at V and 2 bases at J, with 16 bases between the two ends.